The 20 T cell receptor beta chains reported below all come from one sample, sequenced in a study of T cells in Graves' hyperthyroidism and ophthalmopathy. The CDR3 regions of TCR beta were amplified from RNA transcripts. The TCR CDR3 was amplified in a first-round RT-PCR using the HTBI primer set. TCRdb used MiXCR to reprocess the multiplex PCR reads, holding one entry per CDR3 protein. The sample shows approximately 34,000 distinct CDR3 sequences, 52% of them seen only once. The sample consisted of blood. Receptors originate from a woman aged 40 to 49 with Graves' ophthalmopathy.

The rearrangement uses TRBV2 and TRBJ1-5; 7 bases align to TRBD1. Germline-derived CDR1 and CDR2 are SNHLY and FYNNEI. V was pared by 6 bases and J by 3 bases, with 8 bases of the junction left unmatched. This CDR3 has 15 amino acids. The CDR3 region has the DNA TGTGCCAGCAGGGGCGGGGACAGAGACAATCAGCCCCAGCATTTT. Translated: CASRGGDRDNQPQHF.

This clonotype was counted at least ten times. Here the CDR3 DNA reads TGTGCCAGTAGTTTTCTCGCCTCTACAGATATGAACACTGAAGCTTTCTTT. It yields the protein CASSFLASTDMNTEAFF. The chain has TRBV19 and TRBJ1-1; D is undetermined. From germline, CDR1 is LNHDA and CDR2 SQIVND (reference sequence). The V end was cut by 5 bases, the J end by 0 bases, with 19 bases between. The CDR3 has 17 residues.

The chain combines TRBV2 with TRBJ1-1; no clear D gene. Trimming cost V 5 bases and J 2 bases, with 6 bases left between them. The CDR3 has 12 amino acids. Germline V gene sequence: CDR1 SNHLY, CDR2 FYNNEI. In DNA, the CDR3 is TGTGCCAGCAGTCCCGCCAACACTGAAGCTTTCTTT. It encodes CASSPANTEAFF.

This clonotype was seen at least ten times. This chain connects TRBV9 to TRBJ2-1, with 8 positions matching TRBD2. Germline V gene sequence: CDR1 SGDLS, CDR2 YYNGEE. CDR3 length: 15 residues. J lost 4 bases, V lost 3 bases, and 6 bases had no gene match. CDR3 sequence: CASSGRTSIYNEQFF. DNA of the CDR3: TGTGCCAGCAGCGGAAGGACTAGCATTTACAATGAGCAGTTCTTC. The variable domain in full, completed from reference TRBV9 and TRBJ2-1, reads DSGVTQTPKHLITATGQRVTLRCSPRSGDLSVYWYQQSLDQGLQFLIQYYNGEERAKGNILERFSAQQFPDLHSELNLSSLELGDSALYFCASSGRTSIYNEQFFGPGTRLTVL.

This clonotype was detected many times. This chain links TRBV10-3 with TRBJ2-2; no clear D gene. CDR3 length: 13 residues. V lost 6 bases to trimming and J lost 5 bases, with 10 bases between them. CDR1 ENHRY and CDR2 SYGVKD come from the germline V gene. In nucleotides, the CDR3 is TGTGCCATCAGCCCCGGGCATACCGGGGAGCTGTTTTTT. Protein product: CAISPGHTGELFF.

The rearrangement uses TRBV29-1 and TRBJ2-1, with 13 bases aligning to TRBD2. The trim removed 4 bases at V and 6 bases at J, leaving 6 bases unmatched. CDR1 SQVTM and CDR2 ANQGSEA come from the germline V gene. The CDR3 runs to 15 residues. CDR3 protein: CSVGSTSGGFNEQFF. The CDR3 region has the DNA TGCAGCGTTGGCTCGACTAGCGGGGGGTTCAATGAGCAGTTCTTC.

This clonotype is a singleton in its sample. This chain connects TRBV7-9 to TRBJ2-5; 7 bases match TRBD1. CDR3 length: 15 amino acids. Germline V gene data show CDR1 as SEHNR and CDR2 as FQNEAQ (reference sequence). V was clipped by 4 bases and J by 5 bases; unmatched bases: 10. Written as DNA, the CDR3 is TGTGCCAGCAGCTCGGACAGGTGGGCCGGGGAGACCCAGTACTTC. Encoded protein: CASSSDRWAGETQYF. The whole variable domain, filled in from reference TRBV7-9 and TRBJ2-5, reads DTGVSQNPRHKITKRGQNVTFRCDPISEHNRLYWYRQTLGQGPEFLTYFQNEAQLEKSRLLSDRFSAERPKGSFSTLEIQRTEQGDSAMYLCASSSDRWAGETQYFGPGTRLLVL.

The chain joins TRBV15 to TRBJ2-3; 7 bases match TRBD1. Germline CDR1 LNHNV, CDR2 YYDKDF (reference sequence). The CDR3 length is 13 residues. The V segment lost 5 bases and the J segment 4 bases; nucleotides outside the gene matches: 3. CDR3 nucleotides: TGTGCCACCAGCCGACAGGGAGCAGATACGCAGTATTTT. Protein sequence: CATSRQGADTQYF.

This chain joins TRBV7-3 and TRBJ2-7; 9 bases are shared with TRBD1. The germline V gene encodes CDR1 SGHTA and CDR2 FQGTGA. This CDR3 is 15 amino acids long. With V trimmed by 6 bases and J by 3 bases, 9 bases remained unmatched. CDR3 residues: CASSPPGGQGYEQYF. CDR3 DNA sequence: TGTGCCAGCAGTCCACCGGGGGGACAGGGCTACGAGCAGTACTTC. Using reference TRBV7-3 and TRBJ2-7 for the parts outside the CDR3, the full variable domain is GAGVSQTPSNKVTEKGKYVELRCDPISGHTALYWYRQSLGQGPEFLIYFQGTGAADDSGLPNDRFFAVRPEGSVSTLKIQRTERGDSAVYLCASSPPGGQGYEQYFGPGTRLTVT.

With respect to this clonotype: This sequence may be a read error, since a much larger clone differs from it by one base. The chain combines TRBV13 with TRBJ1-4; no reliable D call. The CDR3 totals 14 residues. Germline CDR1 reads PRHDT; CDR2 reads FYEKMQ (reference sequence). CDR3 sequence: CASSLYTGAERLFF. The CDR3 nucleotides are TGTGCCAGCAGCTTATACACGGGAGCGGAAAGACTGTTTTTT.

This clonotype was counted many times. The V call is TRBV9, the J call TRBJ1-1; 7 nucleotides match TRBD1. The CDR3 runs 15 residues. Losses at the gene ends were 4 bases for V and 6 bases for J; bases not matched to a gene: 12. Germline V gene sequence: CDR1 SGDLS, CDR2 YYNGEE. CDR3 coding DNA: TGTGCCAGCAGCCCATCGCCGACAGGGATGGCTGAAGCTTTCTTT. Protein: CASSPSPTGMAEAFF.

The chain employs TRBV5-8 and TRBJ1-5; D unclear. Germline values: CDR1 SGHTS, CDR2 YDEGEE. Between the trimmed V and J ends, which lost 5 bases and 10 bases, there was a span of 4 bases. The CDR3 extends over 9 amino acids. The CDR3 sequence: CASSHPQHF. The CDR3 bases are TGTGCCAGCAGTCACCCCCAGCATTTT.

This clonotype was seen at least ten times. The rearrangement uses TRBV11-2 and TRBJ1-1, with 7 bases matching TRBD1. The CDR3 covers 18 residues. V lost 2 bases, J lost 0 bases, and 12 bases stayed unmatched. Per germline, CDR1 SGHAT and CDR2 FQNNGV. CDR3 sequence reads: CASSLRQGGELMNTEAFF. The CDR3 nucleotides are TGTGCCAGCAGCTTACGACAGGGCGGGGAGTTGATGAACACTGAAGCTTTCTTT.

The chain combines TRBV6-5 with TRBJ2-3; 9 bases match TRBD2. Germline V gives CDR1 MNHEY, CDR2 SVGAGI. J gave up 2 bases and V 6 bases, and 6 bases lay outside the gene matches. The CDR3 extends over 15 amino acids. DNA for the CDR3: TGTGCCAGCAGGGATAGCGGGGGCCACACAGATACGCAGTATTTT. This translates into CASRDSGGHTDTQYF.

This clonotype was counted ten times or more. The V call is TRBV5-5, the J call TRBJ1-2, with 8 bases lining up with TRBD1. V lost 0 bases to trimming and J lost 5 bases; unmatched junction nucleotides: 6. Germline CDR1 and CDR2: SGHKS and YYEKEE (reference sequence). This CDR3 has 15 amino acids. As DNA, the CDR3 is TGTGCCAGCAGCTTGGAACAGGGGGGACCATATGGCTACACCTTC. This encodes CASSLEQGGPYGYTF.

This clonotype was observed at least ten times. The V gene is TRBV12-3 or TRBV12-4, the J gene TRBJ1-2, with 7 bases aligning to TRBD1. The CDR3 contains 13 residues. The V segment lost 6 bases and the J segment 8 bases; nucleotides outside the gene matches: 9. This CDR3 reads CASSLGTAQGYTF. The CDR3 DNA is TGTGCCAGCAGCCTCGGGACAGCCCAGGGCTACACCTTC.

This clonotype appeared once. The chain is built from TRBV6-1 and TRBJ1-2, with D maybe TRBD1 (5 bases). Germline CDR1 reads MNHNS; CDR2 reads SASEGT. There are 10 residues in the CDR3. V was clipped by 11 bases and J by 7 bases, with 11 bases between them. CDR3 amino acids: CAGRGSGYTF. The CDR3 bases are TGTGCCGGCCGGGGGTCTGGCTACACCTTC.

Ten or more counts support this clonotype. The junction departs from germline at one end; a sequencing error may be responsible. The chain is built from TRBV9 and TRBJ2-7, with 10 nucleotides matching TRBD1. This CDR3 is built from 14 residues. Per germline, CDR1 SGDLS and CDR2 YYNGEE. The CDR3 DNA is TGTGCCAGCAGCGTAGAGGGACAGGGGAAGGAGCAGCACTTC. Translated: CASSVEGQGKEQHF.

This clonotype was picked up many times. This rearrangement joins TRBV6-6 to TRBJ2-1, with 8 nucleotides matching TRBD2. CDR3 length: 13 amino acids. CDR1 and CDR2 from the germline V gene are MNHNY and SVGAGI (reference sequence). V shed 3 bases and J 10 bases; nucleotides not matched to a gene: 5. DNA of the CDR3: TGTGCCAGCAGTTATGCGGGGGGAAACGAGCAGTTCTTC. This sequence encodes CASSYAGGNEQFF.

The chain recombines TRBV19 with TRBJ2-7, with D tentatively TRBD2 (6 bases). This CDR3 spans 13 amino acids. Germline V gives CDR1 LNHDA, CDR2 SQIVND (reference sequence). V was trimmed by 7 bases and J by 5 bases, leaving 15 bases between them. DNA of the CDR3: TGTGCCAGTATGCCGGCAGCGGGCAACGAGCAGTACTTC. Amino acids: CASMPAAGNEQYF. Full variable domain (missing parts from reference TRBV19 and TRBJ2-7): DGGITQSPKYLFRKEGQNVTLSCEQNLNHDAMYWYRQDPGQGLRLIYYSQIVNDFQKGDIAEGYSVSREKKESFPLTVTSAQKNPTAFYLCASMPAAGNEQYFGPGTRLTVT.